These T cell receptor beta chains were read from a single sample in a study of identical twins. TCRdb re-analysed the 5' RACE reads in MiXCR, keeping a single row per CDR3 protein. The data contain some 250,000 distinct CDR3 sequences, roughly 13% of them singletons. Another study also made use of these data, one on yellow fever vaccine responses in identical twins.

The source material was memory (CD45RO+) T cells sorted from blood. The source of these receptors is a woman younger than 35 in good health. CDR3s include the opening cysteine and the closing phenylalanine or tryptophan. The D gene is left open where the match is weak. Size is omitted from some rows. Given values are once, few, many or a class for expanded clones.

NA,TRBJ2-1,TRBV6-2/TRBV6-3,few,CASSPTAGHGSNEQFF,TGTGCCAGCAGTCCCACGGCGGGCCACGGCTCAAATGAGCAGTTCTTC
TRBD2,TRBJ2-3,TRBV5-1,few,CASSFTSGGLPDTQYF,TGCGCCAGCAGCTTTACTAGCGGGGGATTACCAGATACGCAGTATTTT
TRBD2,TRBJ2-1,TRBV27,NA,CASSLDGLGLRGGRSEQFF,TGTGCCAGCAGTTTAGACGGACTAGGCTTGCGGGGGGGCCGGAGTGAGCAGTTCTTC
TRBD2,TRBJ2-1,TRBV20-1,NA,CSARGLAPNEQFF,TGCAGTGCTAGAGGACTAGCTCCCAATGAGCAGTTCTTC
TRBD2,TRBJ2-1,TRBV20-1,NA,CSANPGTSGRSDNEQFF,TGCAGTGCTAATCCCGGGACTAGCGGGAGGAGTGACAATGAGCAGTTCTTC
TRBD2,TRBJ2-3,TRBV13,few,CASSPDSGRGTDTQYF,TGTGCCAGCAGCCCCGACTCGGGGAGGGGCACAGATACGCAGTATTTT
NA,TRBJ2-5,TRBV20-1,few,CSGSGVMGETQYF,TGCAGTGGTTCAGGGGTAATGGGGGAGACCCAGTACTTC
NA,TRBJ2-3,TRBV20-1,NA,CSARTFPSTDTQYF,TGCAGTGCGCGGACTTTCCCAAGCACAGATACGCAGTATTTT
NA,TRBJ2-3,TRBV7-2,NA,CASSYTGRADTQYF,TGTGCCAGCAGCTATACAGGGCGCGCAGATACGCAGTATTTT
TRBD1,TRBJ2-5,TRBV7-2,few,CASSLSYGTAKKETQYF,TGTGCCAGCAGCTTAAGCTACGGGACAGCGAAAAAAGAGACCCAGTACTTC
NA,TRBJ2-1,TRBV5-1,few,CASSLETVGEQFF,TGCGCCAGCAGCCTGGAGACGGTTGGTGAGCAGTTCTTC
NA,TRBJ2-7,TRBV19,few,CASSIGPAASSYEQYF,TGTGCCAGTAGTATAGGGCCGGCAGCAAGCTCCTACGAGCAGTACTTC
TRBD1,TRBJ2-7,TRBV28,few,CASSVPGGRYEQYF,TGTGCCAGCAGTGTTCCAGGGGGACGGTACGAGCAGTACTTC
NA,TRBJ2-5,TRBV7-2,NA,CASSLPFQYQYF,TGTGCCAGCAGCCTCCCCTTTCAGTACCAGTACTTC
TRBD1,TRBJ1-2,TRBV20-1,NA,CSAGTAYGYTF,TGCAGTGCTGGGACAGCCTATGGCTACACCTTC
TRBD1,TRBJ2-7,TRBV5-6,few,CASSSTGVDEQYF,TGTGCCAGCAGCTCCACAGGGGTCGACGAGCAGTACTTC
TRBD2,TRBJ2-1,TRBV4-3,many,CASSQGAGRPYNEQFF,TGCGCCAGCAGCCAGGGAGCGGGAAGGCCCTACAATGAGCAGTTCTTC
TRBD1,TRBJ1-1,TRBV12-3/TRBV12-4,few,CASTARTGNTEAFF,TGTGCCAGCACCGCCAGGACAGGGAACACTGAAGCTTTCTTT
NA,TRBJ2-6,TRBV11-2,NA,CASSLKGGPTGANVLTF,TGTGCCAGCAGCCTCAAAGGGGGTCCCACTGGGGCCAACGTCCTGACTTTC
TRBD2,TRBJ2-1,TRBV5-1,few,CASSLTSGRAYNEQFF,TGCGCCAGCAGCTTGACTAGCGGGAGGGCCTACAATGAGCAGTTCTTC
TRBD2,TRBJ2-7,TRBV7-6,few,CATSGGTYEQYF,TGTGCCACCAGCGGGGGGACCTACGAGCAGTACTTC
TRBD2,TRBJ2-4,TRBV20-1,few,CSASLTSGTPRAKNIQYF,TGCAGTGCTAGTTTAACTAGCGGGACCCCCAGAGCCAAAAACATTCAGTACTTC
NA,TRBJ2-1,TRBV18,NA,CASSPLTAPYNEQFF,TGTGCCAGCTCACCCCTTACTGCCCCCTACAATGAGCAGTTCTTC
NA,TRBJ1-2,TRBV6-4,NA,CASSVSPGGQGGGYTF,TGTGCCAGCAGTGTATCCCCCGGAGGGCAGGGCGGTGGCTACACCTTC
NA,TRBJ2-1,TRBV15,NA,CATSTRGEEQFF,TGTGCCACCAGCACCAGGGGTGAGGAGCAGTTCTTC
TRBD1,TRBJ2-7,TRBV27,NA,CASSLRQGSGNEQYF,TGTGCCAGCAGTCTCCGACAGGGTTCAGGGAACGAGCAGTACTTC
NA,TRBJ2-3,TRBV7-9,few,CASSLAGGVADTQYF,TGTGCCAGCAGCTTAGCGGGGGGAGTTGCAGATACGCAGTATTTT
TRBD2,TRBJ2-7,TRBV2,few,CASSSSGRDEQYF,TGTGCCAGCAGTTCTAGCGGGAGGGACGAGCAGTACTTC
NA,TRBJ1-1,TRBV2,many,CANTLIAEAFF,TGTGCCAATACGTTAATTGCTGAAGCTTTCTTT
NA,TRBJ2-5,TRBV9,NA,CASSDRLGGETQYF,TGTGCCAGCAGCGACCGACTGGGCGGAGAGACCCAGTACTTC
NA,TRBJ2-2,TRBV15,NA,CATSRDQEAGELFF,TGTGCCACCAGCAGAGATCAGGAGGCCGGGGAGCTGTTTTTT
TRBD2,TRBJ2-1,TRBV12-3/TRBV12-4,few,CASSLTSGSFYNEQFF,TGTGCCAGCAGTCTGACTAGCGGGAGTTTCTACAATGAGCAGTTCTTC
TRBD2,TRBJ2-5,TRBV7-2,NA,CASRRGGTSGMGETQYF,TGTGCCAGCAGAAGAGGTGGGACTAGCGGGATGGGAGAGACCCAGTACTTC
NA,TRBJ1-1,TRBV6-5,NA,CASSYSIWRMNTEAFF,TGTGCCAGCAGTTACTCGATTTGGCGGATGAACACTGAAGCTTTCTTT
NA,TRBJ2-7,TRBV20-1,NA,CSAELQASYEQYF,TGCAGTGCTGAGCTGCAGGCCTCCTACGAGCAGTACTTC
NA,TRBJ2-3,TRBV20-1,many,CSAWDRPMAVSTDTQYF,TGCAGTGCATGGGACCGCCCCATGGCGGTGAGCACAGATACGCAGTATTTT
NA,TRBJ2-2,TRBV21-1,NA,CASSKVGRETGELFF,TGTGCCAGCAGCAAAGTAGGCAGGGAGACCGGGGAGCTGTTTTTT
NA,TRBJ2-5,TRBV20-1,few,CSARNWQRDQETQYF,TGCAGTGCTAGAAATTGGCAGCGGGACCAAGAGACCCAGTACTTC
NA,TRBJ2-3,TRBV11-3,NA,CASSSRLADTQYF,TGTGCCAGCAGCTCCCGACTCGCTGATACGCAGTATTTT
TRBD2,TRBJ2-1,TRBV7-9,few,CASSLARGRVAGNEQFF,TGTGCCAGCAGCTTAGCGCGGGGTAGGGTAGCGGGCAATGAGCAGTTCTTC
NA,TRBJ2-5,TRBV3-1,NA,CASSQVWGEETQYF,TGTGCCAGCAGCCAAGTCTGGGGGGAAGAGACCCAGTACTTC
NA,TRBJ1-1,TRBV5-1,many,CASSLATGFGTEAFF,TGCGCCAGCAGCTTGGCTACGGGGTTTGGGACTGAAGCTTTCTTT
NA,TRBJ2-1,TRBV14,few,CASSPLDTQAYNEQFF,TGTGCCAGCAGCCCCCTCGACACGCAGGCTTACAATGAGCAGTTCTTC
NA,TRBJ2-1,TRBV5-1,NA,CASTTRTDEQFF,TGCGCCAGCACCACTCGGACCGATGAGCAGTTCTTC
TRBD2,TRBJ2-3,TRBV7-2,few,CASSFNLGVAGNTQYF,TGTGCCAGCAGCTTCAACCTTGGAGTAGCGGGGAATACGCAGTATTTT
NA,TRBJ1-5,TRBV12-3/TRBV12-4,many,CASMRSINQPQHF,TGTGCCAGCATGAGAAGCATAAATCAGCCCCAGCATTTT
NA,TRBJ1-5,TRBV28,NA,CASSQRPQPQHF,TGTGCCAGCAGTCAGAGGCCCCAGCCCCAGCATTTT
TRBD1,TRBJ1-6,TRBV29-1,NA,CSVGTANSPLHF,TGCAGCGTGGGGACAGCTAATTCACCCCTCCACTTT
NA,TRBJ2-3,TRBV5-5,NA,CASRSGHPTDTQYF,TGTGCCAGCAGATCGGGACACCCCACAGATACGCAGTATTTT
TRBD1,TRBJ2-7,TRBV6-4,NA,CASKGEGTGTFVLYEQYF,TGTGCCAGCAAAGGGGAAGGGACAGGGACTTTCGTACTCTACGAGCAGTACTTC
NA,TRBJ2-7,TRBV4-3,NA,CASSQERTDYEQYF,TGCGCCAGCAGCCAAGAGCGGACGGACTACGAGCAGTACTTC
NA,TRBJ1-5,TRBV23-1,few,CASRVDSPNQPQHF,TGCGCCAGCAGGGTTGACAGCCCCAATCAGCCCCAGCATTTT
NA,TRBJ2-7,TRBV20-1,NA,CSASGTSSYEQYF,TGCAGTGCTAGCGGGACTTCCTCCTACGAGCAGTACTTC
NA,TRBJ2-3,TRBV30,few,CAWSEGPPPDTQYF,TGTGCCTGGAGCGAGGGCCCACCTCCAGATACGCAGTATTTT
TRBD1,TRBJ1-2,TRBV10-3,NA,CAISESSGGPYGYTF,TGTGCCATCAGTGAGTCTTCAGGGGGCCCTTATGGCTACACCTTC
TRBD1,TRBJ1-1,TRBV2,many,CASRGQMNTEAFF,TGTGCCAGCAGGGGACAGATGAACACTGAAGCTTTCTTT
TRBD2,TRBJ2-1,TRBV6-2/TRBV6-3,few,CASSPQRSTSGAEQFF,TGTGCCAGCAGTCCCCAACGAAGTACTAGCGGGGCGGAGCAGTTCTTC
NA,TRBJ1-1,TRBV27,few,CASSTRNTEAFF,TGTGCCAGCAGTACCAGGAACACTGAAGCTTTCTTT
NA,TRBJ2-5,TRBV20-1,many,CSARYPPPQETQYF,TGCAGTGCTAGATACCCCCCCCCTCAAGAGACCCAGTACTTC
NA,TRBJ2-5,TRBV5-1,many,CASSLQETQYF,TGCGCCAGCAGCCTACAAGAGACCCAGTACTTC